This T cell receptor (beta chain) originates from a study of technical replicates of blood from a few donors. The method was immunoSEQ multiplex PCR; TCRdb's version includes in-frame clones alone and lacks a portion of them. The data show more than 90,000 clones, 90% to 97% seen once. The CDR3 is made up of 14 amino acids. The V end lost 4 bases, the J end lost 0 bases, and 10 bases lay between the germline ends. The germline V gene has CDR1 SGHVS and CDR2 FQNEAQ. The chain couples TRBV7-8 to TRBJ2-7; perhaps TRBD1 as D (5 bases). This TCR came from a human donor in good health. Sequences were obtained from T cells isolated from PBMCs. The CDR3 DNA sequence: TGTGCCAGCAGCTGGGGCTTGAGCTCCTACGAGCAGTACTTC. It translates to CASSWGLSSYEQYF.